The present TCR beta chain was sequenced within a study of T-cell reconstitution after alpha-beta-depleted transplantation in children. The length of the CDR3 is 18 residues. Trimming removed 0 bases from V and 7 bases from J; junction bases left unmatched: 13. The V gene's germline CDR1 is LNHNV and CDR2 YYDKDF (reference sequence). Unique molecular identifiers were built into the TCRbeta library. TCRdb independently ran MiXCR on the PCR reads; one entry per CDR3 protein. The top ten clones hold 3.3% of a sample with some 550,000 distinct CDR3 sequences, about a sixth of them seen once. The chain uses TRBV15 and TRBJ2-1; the match to TRBD2 covers 9 bases. This clonotype was obtained from a human donor who donated a stem cell graft to a child with acute lymphoblastic leukemia. The starting material was PBMCs from the stem cell graft donor, obtained from the stem cell graft. Written as DNA, the CDR3 is TGTGCCACCAGCAGAGATCGCTCCGGCGGGAGGGCGGGAAATGAGCAGTTCTTC. As protein: CATSRDRSGGRAGNEQFF. Variable domain in full (rest from reference TRBV15 and TRBJ2-1): DAMVIQNPRYQVTQFGKPVTLSCSQTLNHNVMYWYQQKSSQAPKLLFHYYDKDFNNEADTPDNFQSRRPNTSFCFLDIRSPGLGDTAMYLCATSRDRSGGRAGNEQFFGPGTRLTVL.